Listed below are T cell receptor beta chains from one sample, sequenced in a study of blood T cell repertoires in COVID-19. The protocol was immunoSEQ multiplex PCR, while the TCRdb copy is restricted to in-frame clones and leaves out a portion. This sample yields about 270,000 clones, of which about 82% are seen a single time; approximately 5.5% belongs to the top ten. The sample consisted of peripheral blood. All receptors derive from a woman older than 75 with COVID-19, enrolled during active disease. CDR3s include the opening cysteine and the closing phenylalanine or tryptophan.

TRBV2	TRBJ1-1	CASSLATGIGTEAFF
TRBV25-1	TRBJ2-1	CASMLTDSFYNEQFF
TRBV2	TRBJ1-4	CASSPGAGPGEKLFF
TRBV19	TRBJ1-5	CASSGGTGGVQPQHF
TRBV5-4	TRBJ1-2	CASSRGGSYGYTF
TRBV28	TRBJ2-3	CASSLRQGRVTDTQYF
TRBV3-1/TRBV3-2	TRBJ1-1	CASSQDLSEAFF
TRBV6-5	TRBJ1-5	CASRITGGSNQPQHF
TRBV3-1/TRBV3-2	TRBJ1-2	CASSQVRDSPLPNYGYTF
TRBV6-8	TRBJ1-4	CASSEAPGKPNEKLFF
TRBV19	TRBJ1-6	CASSIGVNSPLHF
TRBV7-8	TRBJ1-1	CASSSQGRSTEAFF
TRBV6-7	TRBJ1-2	CASSPMVTNYGYTF
TRBV5-4	TRBJ2-3	CASSLRGLSTDTQYF
TRBV27	TRBJ2-3	CASSSAGGRNRRFSTDTQYF
TRBV29-1	TRBJ1-2	CSSTGTGDGYTF
TRBV5-1	TRBJ2-2	CASSSAGANTGELFF
TRBV5-1	TRBJ1-2	CASSVTGAANYGYTF
TRBV5-1	TRBJ2-7	CASSGGATYEQYF
TRBV30	TRBJ1-2	CAWRENGGADYGYTF
TRBV28	TRBJ1-1	CASSRTGGMNTEAFF
TRBV7-9	TRBJ1-1	CASSSPAGGWDPEAFF
TRBV28	TRBJ1-2	CASSLQQGVSYGYTF
TRBV7-2	TRBJ1-1	CASTAQMNTEAFF
TRBV15	TRBJ1-1	CATSREGGRGNTEAFF
TRBV5-1	TRBJ1-5	CASSFLQGPNQPQHF
TRBV4-2	TRBJ1-5	CASSQEGQNSNQPQHF
TRBV11-3	TRBJ2-7	CASSSRGVDEQYF
TRBV7-2	TRBJ2-5	CASSPNREPRTQYF
TRBV28	TRBJ2-3	CASSLAGPSTDTQYF
TRBV6-5	TRBJ1-5	CASSYSGKGNQPQHF
TRBV5-1	TRBJ2-3	CASSLSGGAEDTQYF
TRBV4-1	TRBJ1-2	CASSSTETAFGYTF
TRBV6-4	TRBJ2-2	CASSQVPHTGELFF
TRBV4-3	TRBJ1-6	CASSQVAGGGSPLHF
TRBV10-1	TRBJ1-4	CASSPYWGRADEKLFF
TRBV27	TRBJ1-2	CASSSPGQGTYGYTF
TRBV7-2	TRBJ2-3	CASSPTSGGGASTDTQYF
TRBV6-5	TRBJ2-2	CASSRTSSGELFF
TRBV27	TRBJ1-1	CASTQGLNTEAFF
TRBV10-3	TRBJ2-5	CAISVGTKQETQYF
TRBV2	TRBJ1-2	CASSPARDYGYTF
TRBV5-5	TRBJ1-4	CASSDPGRNRGGEKLFF
TRBV6-1	TRBJ1-4	CASSEVDRVQLFF
TRBV7-2	TRBJ2-1	CASTLTGGGSSYNEQFF
TRBV30	TRBJ1-3	CAWSVKGSGNTIYF
TRBV28	TRBJ1-5	CASSSWDSGQPQHF
TRBV7-2	TRBJ2-1	CASSLSWGGPYNEQFF
TRBV6-1	TRBJ2-1	CASSEVLAGGSYNEQFF
TRBV2	TRBJ1-1	CASSERTVYTEAFF
TRBV5-1	TRBJ2-3	CASSLPSLAGSTDTQYF
TRBV24-1	TRBJ1-4	CATSASDRGREKLFF
TRBV5-1	TRBJ1-5	CASMTAPNQPQHF